The subject of this entry is one T cell receptor (beta chain). What it binds is unknown. The source of the sample is a study of cytomegalovirus exposure and HLA in healthy donors. At the level of the study: Around 85 million unique TCR sequences came from HLA-typed donors in an early release. Genotyping of about 400 donors showed that about 83% belonged to the Caucasian-associated ancestry cluster. Study results and caveats: Evidence from a later analysis indicated that most CMV-associated TCR beta chains looked HLA-restricted.

The V end was cut by 0 bases, the J end by 5 bases, with 16 bases between. Germline CDR1 SNHLY, CDR2 FYNNEI. CDR3 length: 17 amino acids. The donors comprised healthy bone marrow donors. PCR involved 60 Vbeta and 13 Jbeta primers. The method was immunoSEQ multiplex PCR; TCRdb's version includes in-frame clones alone and lacks a portion of them. Of 150,000 to 200,000 clones detected, roughly four fifths appear once; the ten largest clones hold about 1.7%. The chain is built from TRBV2 and TRBJ1-4; unclear D gene. This TCR came from a young man in good health and CMV-seronegative. Sequences were obtained from PBMCs. DNA for the CDR3: TGTGCCAGCAGTGAAGCGCGGCCCAAACGGATAAATGAAAAACTGTTTTTT. It specifies CASSEARPKRINEKLFF.